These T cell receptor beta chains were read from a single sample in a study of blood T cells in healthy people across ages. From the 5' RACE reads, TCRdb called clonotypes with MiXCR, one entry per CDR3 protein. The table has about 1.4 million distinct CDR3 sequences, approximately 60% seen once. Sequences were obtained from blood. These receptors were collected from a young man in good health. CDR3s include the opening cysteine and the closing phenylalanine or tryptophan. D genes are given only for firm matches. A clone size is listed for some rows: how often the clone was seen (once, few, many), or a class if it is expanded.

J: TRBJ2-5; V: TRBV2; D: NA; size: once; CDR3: CASSEGLRQETQYF; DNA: TGTGCCAGCAGTGAAGGTTTACGGCAAGAGACCCAGTACTTC
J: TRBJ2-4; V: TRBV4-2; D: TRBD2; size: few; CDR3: CASSPNTGGAKNIQYF; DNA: TGTGCCAGCAGCCCCAATACGGGGGGAGCCAAAAACATTCAGTACTTC
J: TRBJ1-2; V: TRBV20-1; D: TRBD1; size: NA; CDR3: CSARTGTGYGYTF; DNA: TGCAGTGCTAGAACCGGGACAGGCTATGGCTACACCTTC
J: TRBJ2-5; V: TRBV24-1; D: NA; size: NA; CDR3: CATSGARGATQNF; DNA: TGTGCCACCAGTGGGGCCAGGGGGGCGACCCAGAACTTC
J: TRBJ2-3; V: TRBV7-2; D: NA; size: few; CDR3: CASSSTSPATDTQYF; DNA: TGTGCCAGCAGCTCGACCAGCCCGGCGACAGATACGCAGTATTTT
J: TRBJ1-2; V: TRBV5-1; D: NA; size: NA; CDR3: CASSEATTNYGYTF; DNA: TGCGCCAGCAGCGAGGCGACCACTAACTATGGCTACACCTTC
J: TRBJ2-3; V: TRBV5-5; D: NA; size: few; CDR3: CASSLDVGSGDTQYF; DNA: TGTGCCAGCAGCTTGGATGTCGGGTCAGGAGATACGCAGTATTTT
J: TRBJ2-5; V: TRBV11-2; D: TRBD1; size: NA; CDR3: CASSQTLTGPRQETQYF; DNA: TGTGCCAGCAGCCAAACACTGACAGGGCCCAGACAAGAGACCCAGTACTTC
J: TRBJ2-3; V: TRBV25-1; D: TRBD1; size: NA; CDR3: CASSELGQGDTDTQYF; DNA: TGTGCCAGCAGTGAATTGGGGCAGGGGGACACAGATACGCAGTATTTT
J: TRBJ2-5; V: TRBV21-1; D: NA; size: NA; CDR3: CASSKNRETQYF; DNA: TGTGCCAGCAGTAAGAATAGGGAGACCCAGTACTTC
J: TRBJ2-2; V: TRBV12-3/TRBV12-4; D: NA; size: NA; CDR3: CASSYTSSGELFF; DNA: TGTGCCAGCAGTTACACTAGCTCCGGGGAGCTGTTTTTT
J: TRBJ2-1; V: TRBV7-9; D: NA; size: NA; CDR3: CASSGIWGSYNEQFF; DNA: TGTGCCAGCAGCGGGATTTGGGGCTCCTACAATGAGCAGTTCTTC
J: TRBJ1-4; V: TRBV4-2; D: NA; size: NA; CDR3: CASSQGRAGEEKLFF; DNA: TGTGCCAGCAGCCAAGGTCGGGCAGGAGAAGAAAAACTGTTTTTT
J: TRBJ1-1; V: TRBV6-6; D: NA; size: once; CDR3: CASETGQGEAFF; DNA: TGTGCCAGCGAGACCGGGCAGGGTGAAGCTTTCTTT
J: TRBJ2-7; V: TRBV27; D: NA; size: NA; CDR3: CASSALGVGYEQYF; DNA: TGTGCCAGCAGCGCTCTGGGGGTAGGATACGAGCAGTACTTC
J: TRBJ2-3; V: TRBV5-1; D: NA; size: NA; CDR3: CASSTGQSTDTQYF; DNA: TGCGCCAGCAGCACCGGACAAAGCACAGATACGCAGTATTTT
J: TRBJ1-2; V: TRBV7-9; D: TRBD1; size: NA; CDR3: CASREGQGDYGYTF; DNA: TGTGCCAGCAGAGAGGGACAGGGAGACTATGGCTACACCTTC
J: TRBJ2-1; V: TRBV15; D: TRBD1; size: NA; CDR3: CATSIGTGGYNEQFF; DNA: TGTGCCACCAGCATAGGGACAGGGGGCTACAATGAGCAGTTCTTC
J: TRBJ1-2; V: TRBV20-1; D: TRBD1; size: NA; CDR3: CSARLNRGGYGYTF; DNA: TGCAGTGCTCGGTTAAACAGGGGGGGATATGGCTACACCTTC